This T cell receptor (beta chain) was sequenced during a study of beta chain features in type 1 diabetes. What was sequenced were expressed TCRB transcripts, since all of the isolated RNA had been reverse transcribed. Sequencing was performed with immunoSEQ multiplex PCR; in TCRdb, only in-frame clones are kept and a portion is missing. Of 350,000 to 400,000 clones listed, less than 15% are singletons. Germline assignment: CDR1 SNHLY and CDR2 FYNNEI. There are 13 residues in the CDR3. The V gene end was trimmed by 5 bases and the J gene end by 5 bases; junction bases not matched to a gene: 6. This clone was seen a handful of times.

This rearrangement joins TRBV2 to TRBJ2-7; 7 bases are shared with TRBD1. The TCR sequence derives from a woman aged 18-29 years in good health. Sequencing used naive CD4+ T cells from blood. CDR3 amino acids: CASSYDRVHEQYF. The CDR3 bases are TGTGCCAGCAGTTACGACAGGGTACACGAGCAGTACTTC. The full variable domain, completed using reference TRBV2 and TRBJ2-7, is EPEVTQTPSHQVTQMGQEVILRCVPISNHLYFYWYRQILGQKVEFLVSFYNNEISEKSEIFDDQFSVERPDGSNFTLKIRSTKLEDSAMYFCASSYDRVHEQYFGPGTRLTVT.